These T cell receptor beta chains were read from a single sample in a study of CD8 T cells in Susac syndrome. TCRdb analysed the immunoSEQ multiplex PCR reads with MiXCR anew, one entry per CDR3 protein. The sample holds around 280,000 distinct CDR3 sequences, approximately 81% seen once. The sample comprised CD8+ T cells from PBMCs. All receptors derive from a human donor with multiple sclerosis. CDR3s leave out the opening cysteine and the closing phenylalanine or tryptophan. The listing skips clone size in some rows; elsewhere it reads once, few, many or a size class.

abundance,v_gene,CDR3aa
-,TRBV27,ASSPGHFGYYEQY
-,TRBV10-3,AIRDRAHTEAF
-,TRBV2,ASSEAWDYGYT
-,TRBV25-1,ASSTPGEQY
-,TRBV7-9,ASSLTTSGQETQY
-,TRBV7-9,ASRPPDGRNEKLF
-,TRBV12-3/TRBV12-4,ASSSTAEGSYNEQF
-,TRBV9,ASSASGRANEQF
once,TRBV28,ASTLKGRAGAGELF
-,TRBV14,ASRDSSGILTDTQY
-,TRBV5-1,ASSLVGLAGGPVSTDTQY
-,TRBV5-4,ASSSDRELDTEAF
-,TRBV13,ASSAEGASAF
-,TRBV10-2,ASSPLPGDGYT
-,TRBV5-4,ASSLSEGPGHLSPLH
-,TRBV10-3,AISETGGPREAF
-,TRBV7-9,ASSRRDRPHYGYT
-,TRBV27,ASSFQREASYEQY
-,TRBV27,ASSSEGAVTDTQY
-,TRBV21-1,ASSKYPIAGAYNEQF
few,TRBV7-2,ASSTYWGDYT
-,TRBV29-1,SVLDGGGVGQPQH
-,TRBV30,AWRFRTGRTGELF
-,TRBV24-1,ATSDVSGSSYNEQF
-,TRBV12-3/TRBV12-4,ASSLGGLRSYNEQF
-,TRBV30,AWSATDTQY
-,TRBV28,ASSLFGGPSYEQY
-,TRBV6-5,ASSSSRRESSYNEQF
few,TRBV20-1,SARSRDRTYEQY
once,TRBV29-1,SVDSGTYEQY
once,TRBV5-1,ASSVRLAGVGETQY
few,TRBV27,ASSVTGGPSYEQY
once,TRBV12-3/TRBV12-4,ASPPGLANNEQF
-,TRBV12-3/TRBV12-4,ASSLLAGTDTQY
-,TRBV20-1,SARKRDRNEKLF
-,TRBV4-1,ASSLSVQGNQPQH
-,TRBV5-1,ASSPGQGAYNEQF
-,TRBV2,ASRGAPYEQY
-,TRBV12-3/TRBV12-4,ASSDLLAADHGTQY
-,TRBV15,ATSKRRNSGNTIY
once,TRBV28,ASSYPGQGEDTQY
-,TRBV19,ASSISRFGSYEQY
-,TRBV29-1,SVEDQGARNTEAF
-,TRBV27,ASSPGDPGSGNTIY
-,TRBV29-1,SVDDGGSNQPQH
once,TRBV28,ASSDPGQGMIEQF
-,TRBV5-6,ASSPTGGSSYNEQF
-,TRBV6-5,ASSYAGLAVEQY
-,TRBV27,ASSSGGLIVKEKLF